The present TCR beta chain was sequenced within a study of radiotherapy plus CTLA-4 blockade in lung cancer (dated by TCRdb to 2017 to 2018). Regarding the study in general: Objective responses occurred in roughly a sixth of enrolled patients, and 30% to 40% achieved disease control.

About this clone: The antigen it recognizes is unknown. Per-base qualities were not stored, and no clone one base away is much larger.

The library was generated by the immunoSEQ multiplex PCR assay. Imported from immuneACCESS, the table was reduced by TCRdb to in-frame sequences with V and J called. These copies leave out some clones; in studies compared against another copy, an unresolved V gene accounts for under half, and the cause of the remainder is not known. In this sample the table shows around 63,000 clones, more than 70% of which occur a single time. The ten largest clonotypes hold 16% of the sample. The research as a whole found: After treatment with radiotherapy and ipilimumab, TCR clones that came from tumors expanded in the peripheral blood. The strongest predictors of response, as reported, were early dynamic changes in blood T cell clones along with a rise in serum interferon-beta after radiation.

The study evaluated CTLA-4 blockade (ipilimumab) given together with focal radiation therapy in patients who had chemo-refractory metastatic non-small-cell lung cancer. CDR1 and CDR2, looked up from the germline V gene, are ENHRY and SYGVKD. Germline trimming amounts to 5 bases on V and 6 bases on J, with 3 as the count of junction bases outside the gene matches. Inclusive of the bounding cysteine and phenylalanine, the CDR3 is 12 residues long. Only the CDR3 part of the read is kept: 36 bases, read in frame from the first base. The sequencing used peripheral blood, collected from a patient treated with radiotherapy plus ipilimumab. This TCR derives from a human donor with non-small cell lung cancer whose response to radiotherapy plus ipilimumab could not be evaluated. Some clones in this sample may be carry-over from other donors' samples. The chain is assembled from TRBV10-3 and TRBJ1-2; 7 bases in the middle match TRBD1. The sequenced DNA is TGTGCCATCAGTAAACAGGGGAATGGCTACACCTTC. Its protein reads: CAISKQGNGYTF.